These 9 T cell receptor beta chains were all obtained from the same sample, sequenced in a study of cytomegalovirus exposure and HLA in healthy donors. Sequencing was performed with immunoSEQ multiplex PCR; in TCRdb, only in-frame clones are kept and a portion is missing. The table records roughly 150,000 clones, roughly 86% of them present only once. The sequencing input was PBMCs. These TCRs come from a young man in good health and CMV-seropositive.

The chain recombines TRBV5-4 with TRBJ2-7; D is perhaps TRBD2 (5 bases). The V end was cut by 5 bases, the J end by 2 bases, with 14 bases between. This CDR3 is built from 14 residues. CDR1 and CDR2 (germline): SGHNT, YYREEE (reference sequence). CDR3 sequence: CASSQRGGPYEQYF. Written as DNA, the CDR3 is TGTGCCAGCAGTCAACGGGGTGGACCCTACGAGCAGTACTTC.

This chain joins TRBV4-1 and TRBJ1-2; D call uncertain. Looked up from germline, CDR1 is MGHRA and CDR2 is YSYEKL. The V end was cut by 1 base, the J end by 4 bases, with 13 bases between. The CDR3 is made up of 15 amino acids. Written as DNA, the CDR3 is TGCGCCAGCAGCCAAGCCTCTCCCAGCGTCTATGGCTACACCTTC. Its translation is CASSQASPSVYGYTF.

The chain carries TRBV5-6 and TRBJ2-3; possible D gene TRBD2, 5 bases. Germline CDR1 reads SGHDT; CDR2 reads YYEEEE. This CDR3 is built from 16 residues. V lost 2 bases, J lost 1 base, and 14 bases lay in between. The chain's CDR3 is CASSLPWRARTDTQYF. CDR3 DNA: TGTGCCAGCAGCTTACCGTGGCGGGCCCGCACAGATACGCAGTATTTT.

The chain is built from TRBV18 and TRBJ2-3; possible D gene TRBD2, 5 bases. CDR1 KGHSH and CDR2 LQKENI come from the germline V gene. Between the trimmed V and J ends, which lost 1 base and 1 base, there was a span of 6 bases. This CDR3 has 14 amino acids. Here the CDR3 reads CASSPQEGTDTQYF. CDR3 in DNA: TGTGCCAGCTCACCACAGGAGGGCACAGATACGCAGTATTTT.

This sequence joins TRBV2 and TRBJ2-7; 10 nucleotides match TRBD2. This CDR3 has 16 amino acids. The germline CDR1 and CDR2 sequences are SNHLY and FYNNEI. Losses at the gene ends were 6 bases for V and 3 bases for J; bases not matched to a gene: 11. The CDR3 spells CASRSSTGTSDYEQYF. CDR3 in DNA: TGTGCCAGCAGGTCCTCAACCGGGACTAGCGACTACGAGCAGTACTTC.

Concerning this clone: The junction and the germline gene differ at one end; a read error may be behind it. V is TRBV7-7 and J is TRBJ1-1; D not certain. Germline CDR1 reads SSHAT; CDR2 reads FNYEAQ (reference sequence). The CDR3 length is 13 residues. The CDR3, as DNA: TGTGCTAGCAGCTTAGCCCCGGGGACTGAAGCTTTCTTT. It translates to CASSLAPGTEAFF.

The chain has TRBV7-8 and TRBJ2-2; D perhaps matches TRBD2 (6 bases). The CDR3 loop spans 16 amino acids. CDR1 and CDR2 from the germline V gene are SGHVS and FQNEAQ. Trimming removed 5 bases at V and 1 base at J, with 14 bases between. The CDR3 here is CASSLRRAGNTGELFF. The DNA for the CDR3 is TGTGCCAGCAGCCTGCGTCGAGCGGGGAACACCGGGGAGCTGTTTTTT.

The V call is TRBV2, the J call TRBJ2-5, with 7 positions matching TRBD2. Germline loops: CDR1 SNHLY, CDR2 FYNNEI. The CDR3 covers 15 residues. Trimming removed 3 bases from V and 3 bases from J; junction bases left unmatched: 7. CDR3: CASSEGRALKETQYF. The CDR3 DNA is TGTGCCAGCAGTGAGGGGAGGGCCTTAAAAGAGACCCAGTACTTC.

The rearrangement joins TRBV6-6 to TRBJ1-1; D gene ambiguous. CDR1 is MNHNY and CDR2 is SVGAGI in the germline V gene (reference sequence). CDR3 length: 14 amino acids. V shed 6 bases and J shed 6 bases, with 17 bases lying between them. The CDR3 DNA reads TGTGCCAGCAGCCCGGACTTGGTCAGTGCTGAAGCTTTCTTT. Its protein product is CASSPDLVSAEAFF.